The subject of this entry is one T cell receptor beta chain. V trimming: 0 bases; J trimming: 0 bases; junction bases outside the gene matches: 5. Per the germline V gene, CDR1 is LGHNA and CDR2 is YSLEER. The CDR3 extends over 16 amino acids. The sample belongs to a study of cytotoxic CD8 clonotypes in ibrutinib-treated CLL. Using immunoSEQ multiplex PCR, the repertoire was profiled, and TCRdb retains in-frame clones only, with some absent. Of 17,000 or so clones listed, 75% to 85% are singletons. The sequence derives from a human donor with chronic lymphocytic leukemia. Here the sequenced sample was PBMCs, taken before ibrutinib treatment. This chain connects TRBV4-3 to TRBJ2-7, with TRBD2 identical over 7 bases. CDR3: CASSQDWGGGSYEQYF. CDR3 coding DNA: TGCGCCAGCAGCCAAGATTGGGGCGGGGGCTCCTACGAGCAGTACTTC.